This T cell receptor (beta chain) was observed in a study of blood T cell repertoires in COVID-19. Study at large: The study drew acute and convalescent COVID-19 samples from the United States, Italy and Spain. The cDNA or gDNA used as material had been derived from T cells, B-cell-depleted T cells, or PBMCs.

Study processing details: Amplification with reference gene primers provided the estimates of nucleated cell counts. Sequencing used immunoSEQ multiplex PCR; TCRdb keeps in-frame clones, though not all of them. Clone size and the V and J calls come from that table; the DNA yielded D and trimming. Altogether approximately 120,000 clones are present, around 82% being singletons, with the ten largest covering around 4.7%. V lost 1 base and J lost 0; bases outside the gene matches: 11. There are 18 residues in the CDR3. Germline V CDR1 and CDR2: KGHSH, LQKENI. This TCR derives from a human donor in a cohort sampled during active or convalescent COVID-19. The gene calls are TRBV18 and TRBJ2-7, with 8 bases that match TRBD1. Sequencing was done on a sample of peripheral blood. The CDR3 region is CASSPRGQGTGSSYEQYF. In DNA, the CDR3 is TGTGCCAGCTCACCACGCGGGCAGGGGACAGGAAGCTCCTACGAGCAGTACTTC.